A single T cell receptor beta chain is shown here with its context. Measured with immunoSEQ multiplex PCR; TCRdb has only the in-frame clones, and not every one. The sample shows around 81,000 clones, more than 85% of them seen only once. The data were obtained in a study of control samples from healthy donors and cancer patients. This CDR3 is 16 amino acids long. Germline CDR1 and CDR2: MNHNS and SASEGT. V trimming: 1 base; J trimming: 2 bases; junction bases outside the gene matches: 4. The sequence was collected from a young woman in good health. The chain recombines TRBV6-1 with TRBJ1-5; 8 positions match TRBD1. The specimen was blood. CDR3: CASSEGTGYRNQPQHF. The CDR3 DNA follows: TGTGCCAGCAGTGAAGGGACAGGGTATCGCAATCAGCCCCAGCATTTT.